Following are 13 T cell receptor beta chains from one sample sequenced in a study of blood T cell repertoires in COVID-19. Sequencing used immunoSEQ multiplex PCR; TCRdb keeps in-frame clones, though not all of them. The table has more than 130,000 clones, approximately 80% seen once. Sample: peripheral blood. Receptor source: a human donor in a cohort sampled during active COVID-19.

J is TRBJ2-3 and V is TRBV7-3, with a tentative D call TRBD2 (5 bases). V was cut by 5 bases and J by 2 bases, with 8 bases left in between. The V gene's germline CDR1 is SGHTA and CDR2 FQGTGA. The CDR3 is 13 amino acids. The chain's CDR3 is CASSTDYTDTQYF. CDR3 bases: TGTGCCAGCAGCACCGACTACACAGATACGCAGTATTTT.

This clone showed up just a few times. CDR3 bases: TGTGCCAGCTCACCTACTACAGGGGACTATGGCTACACCTTC. Protein sequence: CASSPTTGDYGYTF. The chain couples TRBV18 to TRBJ1-2; 7 bases are shared with TRBD1. Germline V gives CDR1 KGHSH, CDR2 LQKENI. The CDR3 is 14 residues long. The V gene end was trimmed by 3 bases and the J gene end by 3 bases; junction bases not matched to a gene: 4.

V is TRBV5-1 and J is TRBJ1-1; 12 bases match TRBD1. Looked up from germline, CDR1 is SGHRS and CDR2 is YFSETQ. The junction had 5 bases not matched to a gene; V was cut back by 3 bases and J by 5 bases. CDR3 length: 15 residues. The CDR3 reads CASSSWDRGQTEAFF. The CDR3 nucleotides read TGCGCCAGCAGCTCATGGGACAGGGGGCAGACTGAAGCTTTCTTT.

The chain employs TRBV2 and TRBJ1-1; the D is unclear. Between the trimmed V and J ends, which lost 6 bases and 2 bases, there was a span of 13 bases. The CDR3 loop spans 14 amino acids. CDR1 and CDR2 (germline): SNHLY, FYNNEI. DNA of the CDR3: TGTGCCAGCAGCGTATCGGACTTAAACACTGAAGCTTTCTTT. As protein: CASSVSDLNTEAFF.

This chain connects TRBV12-3 or TRBV12-4 to TRBJ2-5; D gene uncertain. V was shortened by 2 bases and J by 6 bases, with 7 bases between the two germline ends. This CDR3 region has 12 residues. This CDR3 reads CASSLSAQTQYF. The CDR3 DNA is TGTGCCAGCAGTTTAAGCGCGCAGACCCAGTACTTC.

The chain has TRBV6-5 and TRBJ2-7; TRBD2 might be the D (6 bases). The CDR3 is 15 residues long. V was clipped by 0 bases and J by 0 bases, with 9 bases between them. CDR1 is MNHEY, CDR2 SVGAGI, per germline. CDR3 residues: CASSYSGGSSYEQYF. Written as DNA, the CDR3 is TGTGCCAGCAGTTACTCTGGGGGGTCCTCCTACGAGCAGTACTTC.

This sequence joins TRBV11-2 and TRBJ2-3, with TRBD2 identical over 8 bases. Trimming cost V 5 bases and J 14 bases; bases outside gene matches: 15. This CDR3 is built from 14 residues. The germline V gene encodes CDR1 SGHAT and CDR2 FQNNGV. CDR3 amino acids: CASSELGRGGLLYF. The CDR3 DNA reads TGTGCCAGCAGCGAGCTAGGTCGGGGGGGCCTACTGTATTTT.

This clone has a single count. The V and J genes are TRBV7-3 and TRBJ2-5; TRBD2 might be the D (5 bases). Germline loops: CDR1 SGHTA, CDR2 FQGTGA. Trimming removed 0 bases from V and 2 bases from J, with 10 bases in between. The CDR3 has 15 amino acids. The CDR3 loop is CASSLTTTRQETQYF. The CDR3 DNA sequence: TGTGCCAGCAGCTTAACAACTACTAGACAAGAGACCCAGTACTTC.

This clone was observed a handful of times. The rearrangement uses TRBV4-2 and TRBJ2-1; 13 bases are a match to TRBD2. The CDR3 is made up of 15 amino acids. CDR1 is LGHNA and CDR2 is YNFKEQ in the germline V gene. J lost 7 bases, V lost 4 bases, and 4 bases had no gene match. The CDR3 nucleotides are TGTGCCAGCAGCCCGGGACTAGCGGGGAGGAATGAGCAGTTCTTC. It yields the protein CASSPGLAGRNEQFF.

The chain carries TRBV7-8 and TRBJ1-1, with 7 bases identical to TRBD1. Germline CDR1 SGHVS, CDR2 FQNEAQ. V lost 4 bases to trimming and J lost 6 bases; unmatched junction nucleotides: 2. The CDR3 length is 12 residues. As DNA, the CDR3 is TGTGCCAGCAGCTGGACAGGATCTGAAGCTTTCTTT. Its translation: CASSWTGSEAFF. Looking up the rest from reference TRBV7-8 and TRBJ1-1 gives the full variable domain: GAGVSQSPRYKVAKRGQDVALRCDPISGHVSLFWYQQALGQGPEFLTYFQNEAQLDKSGLPSDRFFAERPEGSVSTLKIQRTQQEDSAVYLCASSWTGSEAFFGQGTRLTVV.

The chain carries TRBV24-1 and TRBJ2-1, with TRBD2 matching 15 bases. The ends lost 7 bases at V and 10 bases at J; junction bases unmatched: 10. The CDR3 is 16 residues long. CDR1 and CDR2 from the germline V gene are KGHDR and SFDVKD. The DNA of the CDR3 is TGTGCCACCAGCCTATCCGGGACTAGCGGGGGGTGGGAGCAGTTCTTC. Its translation is CATSLSGTSGGWEQFF.

This rearrangement joins TRBV19 to TRBJ2-2; D not certain. V dropped 2 bases and J dropped 1 base, with 2 bases sitting between them. CDR1 and CDR2 (germline): LNHDA, SQIVND (reference sequence). CDR3 length: 13 amino acids. Here the CDR3 reads CASSIQNTGELFF. In nucleotides, the CDR3 is TGTGCCAGTAGTATACAGAACACCGGGGAGCTGTTTTTT.

The chain recombines TRBV25-1 with TRBJ2-5, with 13 bases fitting TRBD2. V was pared by 2 bases and J by 2 bases, with 8 bases of the junction left unmatched. The CDR3 covers 18 residues. CDR1 is MGHDK and CDR2 is SYGVNS in the germline V gene. The CDR3 region has the DNA TGTGCCAGCAGTGAACCCGTACCGGGACTAGCGGGGCAAGAGACCCAGTACTTC. Amino acid sequence: CASSEPVPGLAGQETQYF.